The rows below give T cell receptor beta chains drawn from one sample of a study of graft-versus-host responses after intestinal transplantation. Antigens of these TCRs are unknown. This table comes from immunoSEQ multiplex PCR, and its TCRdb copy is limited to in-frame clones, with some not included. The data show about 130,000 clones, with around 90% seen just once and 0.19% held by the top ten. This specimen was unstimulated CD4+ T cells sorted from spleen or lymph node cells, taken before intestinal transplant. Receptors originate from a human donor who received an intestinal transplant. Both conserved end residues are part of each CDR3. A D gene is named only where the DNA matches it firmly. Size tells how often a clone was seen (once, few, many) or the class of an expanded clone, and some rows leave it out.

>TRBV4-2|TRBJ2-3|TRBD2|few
TGTGCCAGCAGCCCTAGCGGGAGCACAGATACGCAGTATTTT
CASSPSGSTDTQYF
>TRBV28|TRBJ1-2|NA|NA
TGTGCCAGCAGTCAGGGTCCTGGCTACACCTTC
CASSQGPGYTF
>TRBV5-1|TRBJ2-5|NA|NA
TGCGCCAGCAGCTTGGGTGGGGCCAACCAAGAGACCCAGTACTTC
CASSLGGANQETQYF
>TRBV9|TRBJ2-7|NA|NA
TGTGCCAGCAGCGTAGGGCTAGCGAACTACGAGCAGTACTTC
CASSVGLANYEQYF
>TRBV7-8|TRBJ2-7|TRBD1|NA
TGTGCCAGCAGCTACCCTCGGGACAGGGGTCCCTACGAGCAGTACTTC
CASSYPRDRGPYEQYF
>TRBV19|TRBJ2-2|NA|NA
TGTGCCAGTAGTCCGCTACTTCCTACCCGCCTTAACACCGGGGAGCTGTTTTTT
CASSPLLPTRLNTGELFF
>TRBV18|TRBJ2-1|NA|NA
TGTGCCAGCTCACCAAGGGTCGACTCCTACAATGAGCAGTTCTTC
CASSPRVDSYNEQFF
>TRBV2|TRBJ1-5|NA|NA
TGTGCCAGCAGTGTCCGGACACCCTTGTTTCCCCAGCATTTT
CASSVRTPLFPQHF
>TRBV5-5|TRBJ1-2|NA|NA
TGTGCCAGCAGCGCTGAAGTCCCACTTGACACCTTC
CASSAEVPLDTF
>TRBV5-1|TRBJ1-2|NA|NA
TGCGCCAGCAGCTTAAATGCAGCTGGCTACACCTTC
CASSLNAAGYTF
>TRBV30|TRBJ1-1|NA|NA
TGTGCCGCGCTGTTGGATGTAAACACTGAAGCTTTCTTT
CAALLDVNTEAFF
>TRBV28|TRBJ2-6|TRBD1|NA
TGTGCCAGCAGTACCGGGACAGGGATTTTTTCTGGGGCCAACGTCCTGACTTTC
CASSTGTGIFSGANVLTF
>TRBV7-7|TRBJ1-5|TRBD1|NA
TGTGCCAGCAGCTTGGGGGACAGACTAATTACTAAAGACAATCAGCCCCAGCATTTT
CASSLGDRLITKDNQPQHF
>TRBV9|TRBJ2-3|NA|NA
TGTGCCAGCAGCCCTAACGCAGATACGCAGTATTTT
CASSPNADTQYF
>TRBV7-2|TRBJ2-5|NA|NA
TGTGCCAGCAGCCTGGGTGGTGCGAGGGAGACCCAGTACTTC
CASSLGGARETQYF
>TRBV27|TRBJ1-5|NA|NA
TGTGCCAGCAGTTTAGAAGCAGGGAATAGCAATCAGCCCCAGCATTTT
CASSLEAGNSNQPQHF
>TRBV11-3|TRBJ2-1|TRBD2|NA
TGTGCCAGCAGCTTAGATTTTAGCGGGGCCACCTACAATGAGCAGTTCTTC
CASSLDFSGATYNEQFF
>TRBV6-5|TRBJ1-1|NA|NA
TGTGCCAGCAGTTACTCACGGATGAACACTGAAGCTTTCTTT
CASSYSRMNTEAFF
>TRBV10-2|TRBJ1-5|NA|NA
TGCGCCAGCAGTATGGGGACACGAAATCAGCCCCAGCATTTT
CASSMGTRNQPQHF
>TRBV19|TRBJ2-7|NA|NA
TGTGCCAGTAGTATCTACCGGGCAGGAGCCTACGAGCAGTACTTC
CASSIYRAGAYEQYF
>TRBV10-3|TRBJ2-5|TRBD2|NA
TGTGCCATCAGTCCGGGACTAGCGGGAGGAGAGACCCAGTACTTC
CAISPGLAGGETQYF
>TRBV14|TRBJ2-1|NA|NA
TGTGCCAGCAGCGTTTCCCCCTACAATGAGCAGTTCTTC
CASSVSPYNEQFF
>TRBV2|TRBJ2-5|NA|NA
TGTGCCAGCAGTCCCCTTACCGGGTCGGTCCCGATCCAAGAGACCCAGTACTTC
CASSPLTGSVPIQETQYF
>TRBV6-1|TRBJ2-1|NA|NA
TGTGCCAGCAGTGAGGTCCTCAGCAATGAGCAGTTCTTC
CASSEVLSNEQFF
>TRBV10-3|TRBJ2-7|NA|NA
TGTGCCATCAGTCGGGGGGGACAGTACGAGCAGTACTTC
CAISRGGQYEQYF